This T cell receptor (beta chain) appears in the sequencing data of a study of early T cells in non-severe SARS-CoV-2 infection. Germline V gives CDR1 SGHRS, CDR2 YFSETQ. The CDR3 contains 16 residues. After removal of 0 bases from V and 1 base from J, the junction contained 3 bases not matched to a gene. TCRdb re-called the 5' RACE reads through MiXCR, storing one row per CDR3 protein. The top ten clones hold around 8.2% of a sample with approximately 32,000 distinct CDR3 sequences, 3% to 5% of them seen once. This clonotype was observed many times. The sample consisted of whole blood. J is TRBJ2-2 and V is TRBV5-1; 7 nucleotides align to TRBD1. The TCR originated in an adult who was a healthcare worker with PCR-confirmed SARS-CoV-2 infection or an uninfected control (not recorded which). DNA of the CDR3: TGCGCCAGCAGCTTGGCCGGGACAGTGAACACCGGGGAGCTGTTTTTT. It specifies CASSLAGTVNTGELFF.